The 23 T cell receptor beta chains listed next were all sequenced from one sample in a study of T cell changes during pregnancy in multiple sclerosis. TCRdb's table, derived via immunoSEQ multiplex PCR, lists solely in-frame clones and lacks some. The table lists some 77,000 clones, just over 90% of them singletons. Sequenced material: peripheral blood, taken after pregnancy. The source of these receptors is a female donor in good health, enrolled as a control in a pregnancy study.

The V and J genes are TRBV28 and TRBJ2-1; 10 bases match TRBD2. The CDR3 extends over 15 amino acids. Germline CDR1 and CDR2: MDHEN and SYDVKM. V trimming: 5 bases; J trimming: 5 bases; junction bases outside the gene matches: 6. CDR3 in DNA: TGTGCCAGCAGTAGCGGGAGGGCCCCCCACAATGAGCAGTTCTTC. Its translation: CASSSGRAPHNEQFF.

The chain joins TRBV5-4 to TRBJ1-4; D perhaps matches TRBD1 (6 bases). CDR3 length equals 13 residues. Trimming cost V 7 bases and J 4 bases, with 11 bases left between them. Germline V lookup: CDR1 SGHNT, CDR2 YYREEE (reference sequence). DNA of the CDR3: TGTGCCAGCTCCGGACAGCTTAATGAAAAACTGTTTTTT. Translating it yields CASSGQLNEKLFF.

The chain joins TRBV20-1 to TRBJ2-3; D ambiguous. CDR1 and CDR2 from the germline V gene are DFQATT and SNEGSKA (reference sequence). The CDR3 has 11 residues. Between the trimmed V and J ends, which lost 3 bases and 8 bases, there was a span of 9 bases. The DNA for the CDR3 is TGCAGTGCTAGTCGCGAGAGTACGCAGTATTTT. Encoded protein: CSASRESTQYF.

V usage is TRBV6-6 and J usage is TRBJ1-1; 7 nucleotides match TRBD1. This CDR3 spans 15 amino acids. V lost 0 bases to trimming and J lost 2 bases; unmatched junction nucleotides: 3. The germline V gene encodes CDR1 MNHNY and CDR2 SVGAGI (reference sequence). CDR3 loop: CASSYSRTGNTEAFF. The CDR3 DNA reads TGTGCCAGCAGTTACTCAAGGACAGGTAACACTGAAGCTTTCTTT.

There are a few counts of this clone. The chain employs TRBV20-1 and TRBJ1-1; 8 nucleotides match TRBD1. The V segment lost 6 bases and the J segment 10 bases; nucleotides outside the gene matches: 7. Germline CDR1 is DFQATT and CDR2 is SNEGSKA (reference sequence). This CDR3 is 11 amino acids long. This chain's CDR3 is CSATTGVAAFF. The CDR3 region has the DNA TGCAGTGCGACGACAGGGGTAGCAGCTTTCTTT.

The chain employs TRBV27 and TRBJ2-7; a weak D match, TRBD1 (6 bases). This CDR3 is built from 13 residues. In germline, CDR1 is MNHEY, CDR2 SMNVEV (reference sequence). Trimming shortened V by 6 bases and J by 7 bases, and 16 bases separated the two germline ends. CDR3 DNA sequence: TGTGCCAGCAGCCCAGGGGCTTCCGGGGAGCAGTACTTC. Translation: CASSPGASGEQYF.

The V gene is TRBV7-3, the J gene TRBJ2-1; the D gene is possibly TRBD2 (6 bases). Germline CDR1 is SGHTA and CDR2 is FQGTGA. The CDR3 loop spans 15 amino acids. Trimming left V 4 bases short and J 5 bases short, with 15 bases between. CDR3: CASSSGSNGHNEQFF. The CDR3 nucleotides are TGTGCCAGCAGCTCCGGGAGCAATGGCCACAATGAGCAGTTCTTC.

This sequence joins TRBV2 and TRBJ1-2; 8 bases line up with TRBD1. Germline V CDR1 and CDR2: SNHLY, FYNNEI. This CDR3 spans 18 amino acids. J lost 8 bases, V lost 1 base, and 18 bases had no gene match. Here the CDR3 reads CASSEVGGLGQGQGGYTF. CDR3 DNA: TGTGCCAGCAGTGAAGTAGGTGGTTTAGGACAGGGACAAGGAGGCTACACCTTC.

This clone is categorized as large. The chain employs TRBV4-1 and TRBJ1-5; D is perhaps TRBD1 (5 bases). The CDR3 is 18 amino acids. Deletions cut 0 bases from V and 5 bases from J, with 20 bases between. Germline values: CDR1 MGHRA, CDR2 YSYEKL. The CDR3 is CASSQDKDRTMTDQPQHF. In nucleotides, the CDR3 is TGCGCCAGCAGCCAAGATAAAGACCGGACAATGACGGATCAGCCCCAGCATTTT.

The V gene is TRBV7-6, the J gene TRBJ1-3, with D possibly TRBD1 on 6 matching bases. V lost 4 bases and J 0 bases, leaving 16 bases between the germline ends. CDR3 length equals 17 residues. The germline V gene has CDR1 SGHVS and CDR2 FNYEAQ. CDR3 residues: CASSSGAGAFSGNTIYF. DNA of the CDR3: TGTGCCAGCAGCTCTGGGGCAGGGGCTTTCTCTGGAAACACCATATATTTT.

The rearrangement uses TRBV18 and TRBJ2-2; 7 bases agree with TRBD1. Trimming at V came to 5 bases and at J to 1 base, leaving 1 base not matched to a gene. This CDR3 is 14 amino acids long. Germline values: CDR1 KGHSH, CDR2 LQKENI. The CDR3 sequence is CASSRDRNTGELFF. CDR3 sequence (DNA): TGTGCCAGCTCAAGGGACAGGAACACCGGGGAGCTGTTTTTT.

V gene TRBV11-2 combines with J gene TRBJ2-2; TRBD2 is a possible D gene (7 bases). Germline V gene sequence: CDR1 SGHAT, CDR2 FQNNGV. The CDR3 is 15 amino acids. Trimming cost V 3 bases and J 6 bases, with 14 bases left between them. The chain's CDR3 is CASSFSAGAAGELFF. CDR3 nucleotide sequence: TGTGCCAGCAGCTTTTCGGCGGGGGCGGCCGGGGAGCTGTTTTTT. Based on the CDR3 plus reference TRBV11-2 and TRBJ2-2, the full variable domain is EAGVAQSPRYKIIEKRQSVAFWCNPISGHATLYWYQQILGQGPKLLIQFQNNGVVDDSQLPKDRFSAERLKGVDSTLKIQPAKLEDSAVYLCASSFSAGAAGELFFGEGSRLTVL.

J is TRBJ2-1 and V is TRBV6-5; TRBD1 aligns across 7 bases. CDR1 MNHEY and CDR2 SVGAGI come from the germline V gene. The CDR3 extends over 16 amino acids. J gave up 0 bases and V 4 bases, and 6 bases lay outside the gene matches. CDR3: CASSLTTGSSYNEQFF. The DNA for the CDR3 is TGTGCCAGCAGTTTGACGACAGGGAGCTCCTACAATGAGCAGTTCTTC.

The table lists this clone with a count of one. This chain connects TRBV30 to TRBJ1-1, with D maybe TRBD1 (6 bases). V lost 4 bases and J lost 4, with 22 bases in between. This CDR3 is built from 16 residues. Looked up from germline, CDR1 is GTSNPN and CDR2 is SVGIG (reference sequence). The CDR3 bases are TGTGCCTGGATGCCCCGCCAGGGGTCGTGGGGCACTGAAGCTTTCTTT. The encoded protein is CAWMPRQGSWGTEAFF.

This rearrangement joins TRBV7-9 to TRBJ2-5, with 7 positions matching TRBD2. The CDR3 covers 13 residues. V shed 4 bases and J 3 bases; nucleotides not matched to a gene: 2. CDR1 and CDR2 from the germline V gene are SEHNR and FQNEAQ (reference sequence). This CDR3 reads CASSSLAEETQYF. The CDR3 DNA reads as TGTGCCAGCAGCTCCCTAGCGGAAGAGACCCAGTACTTC.

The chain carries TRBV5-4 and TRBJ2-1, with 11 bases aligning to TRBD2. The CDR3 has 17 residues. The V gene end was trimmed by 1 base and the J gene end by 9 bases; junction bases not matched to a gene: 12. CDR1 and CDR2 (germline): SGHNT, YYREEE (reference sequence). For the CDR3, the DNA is TGTGCCAGCAGCTTGCCCATAGCGGGGGGGCTACCCCGTGAGCAGTTCTTC. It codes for CASSLPIAGGLPREQFF. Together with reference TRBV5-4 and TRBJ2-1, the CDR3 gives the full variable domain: ETGVTQSPTHLIKTRGQQVTLRCSSQSGHNTVSWYQQALGQGPQFIFQYYREEENGRGNFPPRFSGLQFPNYSSELNVNALELDDSALYLCASSLPIAGGLPREQFFGPGTRLTVL.

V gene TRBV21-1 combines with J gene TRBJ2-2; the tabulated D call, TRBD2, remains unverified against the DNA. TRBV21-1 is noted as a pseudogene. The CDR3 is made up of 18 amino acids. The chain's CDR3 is CASSKALRAAVNTGELFF. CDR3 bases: TGTGCCAGCAGCAAAGCGCTTCGAGCGGCAGTGAACACCGGGGAGCTGTTTTTT.

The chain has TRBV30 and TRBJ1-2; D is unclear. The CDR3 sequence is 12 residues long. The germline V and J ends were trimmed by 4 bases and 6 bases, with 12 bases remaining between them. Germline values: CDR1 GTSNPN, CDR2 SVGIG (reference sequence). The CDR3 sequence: CAWTPPGNGYTF. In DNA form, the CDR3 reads TGTGCCTGGACCCCTCCCGGGAATGGCTACACCTTC.

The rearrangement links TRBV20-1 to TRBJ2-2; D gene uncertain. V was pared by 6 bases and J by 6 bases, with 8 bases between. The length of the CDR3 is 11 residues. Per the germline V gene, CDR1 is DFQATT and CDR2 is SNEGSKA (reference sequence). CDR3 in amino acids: CSANSPGELFF. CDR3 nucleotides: TGCAGTGCAAATAGCCCCGGGGAGCTGTTTTTT.

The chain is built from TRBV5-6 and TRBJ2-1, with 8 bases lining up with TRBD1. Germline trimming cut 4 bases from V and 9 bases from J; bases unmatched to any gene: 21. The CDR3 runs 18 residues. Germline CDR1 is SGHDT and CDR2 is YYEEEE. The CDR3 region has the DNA TGTGCCAGCAGCCCCTTCGGCCTCGGACAGGGTACTTTGGGTGAGCAGTTCTTC. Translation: CASSPFGLGQGTLGEQFF.

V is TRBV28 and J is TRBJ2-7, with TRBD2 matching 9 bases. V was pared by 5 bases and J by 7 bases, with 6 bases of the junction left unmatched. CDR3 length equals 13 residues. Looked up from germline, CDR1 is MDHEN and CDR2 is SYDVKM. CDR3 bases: TGTGCCAGCAGTGGCGGGAGGGCGCGGGAGCAGTACTTC. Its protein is CASSGGRAREQYF. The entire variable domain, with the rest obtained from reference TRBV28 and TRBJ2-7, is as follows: DVKVTQSSRYLVKRTGEKVFLECVQDMDHENMFWYRQDPGLGLRLIYFSYDVKMKEKGDIPEGYSVSREKKERFSLILESASTNQTSMYLCASSGGRAREQYFGPGTRLTVT.

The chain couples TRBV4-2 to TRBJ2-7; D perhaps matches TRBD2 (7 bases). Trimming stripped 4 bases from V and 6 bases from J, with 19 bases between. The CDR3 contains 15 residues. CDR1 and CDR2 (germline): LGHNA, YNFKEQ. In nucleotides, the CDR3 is TGTGCCAGCAGCCTCAGTCACCCAGGGGAGGGCGAGCAGTACTTC. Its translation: CASSLSHPGEGEQYF.

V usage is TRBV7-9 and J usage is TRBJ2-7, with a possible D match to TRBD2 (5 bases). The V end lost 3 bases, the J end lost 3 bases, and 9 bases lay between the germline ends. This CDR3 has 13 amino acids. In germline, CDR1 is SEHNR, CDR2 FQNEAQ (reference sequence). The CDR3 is CASSFPGDYEQYF. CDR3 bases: TGTGCCAGCAGCTTCCCCGGGGACTACGAGCAGTACTTC.